This passage covers 19 T cell receptor beta chains from one sample sequenced in a study of T cell repertoires in ileal Crohn's disease. The protocol was immunoSEQ multiplex PCR, while the TCRdb copy is restricted to in-frame clones and leaves out a portion. Of 15,000 to 20,000 clones in the sample, over 80% were seen once. Sequencing input: ileal tissue. The receptors stem from an adult with Crohn's disease.

This clone was counted a few times. This rearrangement joins TRBV2 to TRBJ1-2; D not resolved. This CDR3 is 13 amino acids long. Germline CDR1 is SNHLY and CDR2 is FYNNEI. The V end was cut by 10 bases, the J end by 1 base, with 13 bases between. The CDR3 nucleotides read TGTGCCACCAAGAGGGAGGGTAACTATGGCTACACCTTC. Translated: CATKREGNYGYTF.

V and J are TRBV11-2 and TRBJ2-2; TRBD1 matches at 9 bases. The CDR3 runs 15 residues. Germline V gene data show CDR1 as SGHAT and CDR2 as FQNNGV. With V trimmed by 5 bases and J by 3 bases, 4 bases remained unmatched. The CDR3, as DNA: TGTGCCAGCAGCCCAGGGACAGGGCACACCGGGGAGCTGTTTTTT. It encodes CASSPGTGHTGELFF. Together with reference TRBV11-2 and TRBJ2-2, the CDR3 gives the full variable domain: EAGVAQSPRYKIIEKRQSVAFWCNPISGHATLYWYQQILGQGPKLLIQFQNNGVVDDSQLPKDRFSAERLKGVDSTLKIQPAKLEDSAVYLCASSPGTGHTGELFFGEGSRLTVL.

CDR3 sequence: CASSLLLEFGYGYTF. The CDR3 DNA is TGTGCCAGCAGCTTACTATTGGAGTTCGGCTATGGCTACACCTTC. The chain is built from TRBV7-8 and TRBJ1-2, with no clear D. CDR1 and CDR2 (germline): SGHVS, FQNEAQ. V lost 2 bases, J lost 4 bases, and 14 bases lay in between. CDR3 length equals 15 residues.

Regarding this clone: Germline is not matched at one junction end, which may reflect a read error. The chain uses TRBV6-5 and TRBJ2-7, with TRBD1 as a possible D gene (6 bases). Germline V CDR1 and CDR2: MNHEY, SVGAGI. This CDR3 is 14 amino acids long. The CDR3 DNA sequence: TGTGCCGCTACCCCCGGGGACAAACCCTACGAACAGTACTTC. Its protein product is CAATPGDKPYEQYF.

V and J are TRBV14 and TRBJ1-4; TRBD1 matches 7 bases. CDR3 length: 14 residues. Germline CDR1 is SGHDN and CDR2 is FVKESK. V dropped 5 bases and J dropped 8; count of bases not matched to a gene: 8. CDR3 in amino acids: CASSDQTGREKLFF. DNA of the CDR3: TGTGCCAGCAGCGACCAGACAGGGCGAGAAAAACTGTTTTTT.

The chain employs TRBV30 and TRBJ2-3, with TRBD2 identical over 10 bases. The CDR3 sequence is 16 residues long. Germline loops: CDR1 GTSNPN, CDR2 SVGIG (reference sequence). The J segment lost 4 bases and the V segment lost 0 bases, leaving 7 bases of the junction unmatched. The CDR3 DNA reads TGTGCCTGGAGTGTAAATAGCGGGGGGTTGGCAGATACGCAGTATTTT. Translation: CAWSVNSGGLADTQYF. Looking up the rest from reference TRBV30 and TRBJ2-3 gives the full variable domain: SQTIHQWPATLVQPVGSPLSLECTVEGTSNPNLYWYRQAAGRGLQLLFYSVGIGQISSEVPQNLSASRPQDRQFILSSKKLLLSDSGFYLCAWSVNSGGLADTQYFGPGTRLTVL.

This clone showed up just a few times. J is TRBJ2-2 and V is TRBV9, with 8 bases fitting TRBD2. The CDR3 has 14 residues. The J segment lost 6 bases and the V segment lost 4 bases, leaving 5 bases of the junction unmatched. Looked up from germline, CDR1 is SGDLS and CDR2 is YYNGEE. The CDR3 loop reads CASSHTSGAGELFF. The CDR3 DNA reads as TGTGCCAGCAGCCATACTAGCGGCGCCGGGGAGCTGTTTTTT.

The chain carries TRBV11-2 and TRBJ1-2; 8 bases fit TRBD1. The V gene end was trimmed by 2 bases and the J gene end by 4 bases; junction bases not matched to a gene: 9. This CDR3 is 16 amino acids long. The germline CDR1 and CDR2 sequences are SGHAT and FQNNGV. CDR3 loop: CASSLSGVGTGYGYTF. The CDR3 coding sequence is TGTGCCAGCAGCTTAAGCGGGGTGGGGACAGGCTATGGCTACACCTTC.

The V gene is TRBV12-5, the J gene TRBJ1-4; 9 bases are a match to TRBD1. CDR1 is LGHNT and CDR2 is FRNRAP in the germline V gene. The CDR3 length is 14 residues. J gave up 7 bases and V 5 bases, and 5 bases lay outside the gene matches. CDR3 protein: CASGLTGGIEKLFF. For the CDR3, the DNA is TGTGCTAGTGGTCTTACAGGGGGCATTGAAAAACTGTTTTTT.

The chain has TRBV5-4 and TRBJ2-3; 9 bases are shared with TRBD2. The CDR3 has 15 residues. V trimming: 4 bases; J trimming: 4 bases; junction bases outside the gene matches: 7. Germline values: CDR1 SGHNT, CDR2 YYREEE (reference sequence). The CDR3 region is CASSGGGGGADTQYF. The CDR3 DNA follows: TGTGCCAGCAGCGGAGGGGGCGGGGGGGCAGATACGCAGTATTTT.

This chain connects TRBV6-1 to TRBJ2-3; the D gene is possibly TRBD2 (6 bases). In germline, CDR1 is MNHNS, CDR2 SASEGT. V gave up 6 bases and J gave up 2 bases, with 12 bases separating them. This CDR3 is built from 14 residues. The CDR3: CASRLALLTDTQYF. The CDR3 DNA is TGTGCCAGCAGACTAGCCCTACTCACAGATACGCAGTATTTT.

The chain uses TRBV4-1 and TRBJ2-2, with 8 positions matching TRBD2. The V gene end was trimmed by 3 bases and the J gene end by 7 bases; junction bases not matched to a gene: 10. Germline CDR1 reads MGHRA; CDR2 reads YSYEKL. The CDR3 extends over 16 amino acids. For the CDR3, the DNA is TGCGCCAGCAGCCAGACCCCGGGAGGGTTCGTCGGGGAGCTGTTTTTT. This translates into CASSQTPGGFVGELFF.

The chain is built from TRBV18 and TRBJ1-1; D is perhaps TRBD1 (6 bases). Per germline, CDR1 KGHSH and CDR2 LQKENI. The CDR3 covers 14 residues. Trimming removed 5 bases from V and 5 bases from J, with 15 bases in between. CDR3 bases: TGTGCCAGCTCATCGGACACTCAGGGGACTGAAGCTTTCTTT. Its protein product is CASSSDTQGTEAFF.

The V and J genes are TRBV11-2 and TRBJ1-5; TRBD1 might be the D (6 bases). CDR3 size: 15 residues. Trimming shortened V by 1 base and J by 10 bases, and 17 bases separated the two germline ends. Germline loops: CDR1 SGHAT, CDR2 FQNNGV. The CDR3 DNA reads as TGTGCCAGCAGCTTAGCTCCGGGCGGGGGGCATCCCCAGCATTTT. Translation: CASSLAPGGGHPQHF.

This clone was counted once. V and J are TRBV7-8 and TRBJ1-1, with D hard to call. V was trimmed by 5 bases and J by 6 bases, leaving 10 bases between them. This CDR3 has 12 amino acids. Looked up from germline, CDR1 is SGHVS and CDR2 is FQNEAQ. The CDR3 loop reads CASSPLVSEAFF. In DNA form, the CDR3 reads TGTGCCAGCAGCCCCCTTGTGTCTGAAGCTTTCTTT.

The sample holds a few counts of this clone. This chain links TRBV19 with TRBJ1-2; 11 bases match TRBD1. The CDR3 is 15 amino acids. CDR1 and CDR2 from the germline V gene are LNHDA and SQIVND (reference sequence). J gave up 3 bases and V 5 bases, and 5 bases lay outside the gene matches. The chain's CDR3 is CASSGRTGGHYGYTF. The CDR3, as DNA: TGTGCCAGTAGTGGGCGGACAGGGGGCCACTATGGCTACACCTTC.

V and J are TRBV18 and TRBJ1-1, with a weak D call TRBD1 (6 bases). Germline CDR1 is KGHSH and CDR2 is LQKENI. V was pared by 5 bases and J by 10 bases, with 11 bases between. The CDR3 has 11 residues. CDR3 amino acids: CASSSGVGAFF. CDR3 DNA: TGTGCCAGCTCATCAGGGGTCGGAGCTTTCTTT.

This chain connects TRBV4-2 to TRBJ2-2; D uncertain. The V gene's germline CDR1 is LGHNA and CDR2 YNFKEQ. CDR3 length: 13 amino acids. Deletions cut 0 bases from V and 7 bases from J, with 6 bases between. This chain's CDR3 is CASSQDSGGELFF. The CDR3 DNA is TGTGCCAGCAGCCAAGATTCCGGCGGGGAGCTGTTTTTT.

The gene calls are TRBV11-2 and TRBJ2-3; 7 nucleotides match TRBD2. Germline V CDR1 and CDR2: SGHAT, FQNNGV. Losses at the gene ends were 4 bases for V and 2 bases for J; bases not matched to a gene: 3. The CDR3 has 14 amino acids. CDR3 amino acids: CASSSSGFTDTQYF. The CDR3 DNA follows: TGTGCCAGCAGCTCTAGCGGATTCACAGATACGCAGTATTTT. Full variable domain (missing parts from reference TRBV11-2 and TRBJ2-3): EAGVAQSPRYKIIEKRQSVAFWCNPISGHATLYWYQQILGQGPKLLIQFQNNGVVDDSQLPKDRFSAERLKGVDSTLKIQPAKLEDSAVYLCASSSSGFTDTQYFGPGTRLTVL.